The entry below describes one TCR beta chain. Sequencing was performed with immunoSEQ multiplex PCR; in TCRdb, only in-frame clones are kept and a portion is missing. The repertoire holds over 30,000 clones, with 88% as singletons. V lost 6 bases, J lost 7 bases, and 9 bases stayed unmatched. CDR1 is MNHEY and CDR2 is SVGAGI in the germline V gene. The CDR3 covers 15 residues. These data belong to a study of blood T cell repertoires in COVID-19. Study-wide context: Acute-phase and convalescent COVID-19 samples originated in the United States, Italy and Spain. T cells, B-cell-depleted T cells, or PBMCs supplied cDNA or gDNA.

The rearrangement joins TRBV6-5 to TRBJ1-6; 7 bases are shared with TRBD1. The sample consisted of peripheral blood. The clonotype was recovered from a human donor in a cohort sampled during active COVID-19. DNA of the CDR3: TGTGCCAGCAGACCTACTCGACAGGGAAATTCACCCCTCCACTTT. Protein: CASRPTRQGNSPLHF.